Below, 10 T cell receptor beta chains from the same sample are listed, as sequenced in a study of response to subunit inactivated influenza vaccine. TCRdb reanalysed the RT-PCR reads using MiXCR and keeps one entry per CDR3 protein. Among about 780,000 distinct CDR3 sequences, approximately 17% were seen once, and the ten largest hold under 13%. This specimen was PBMCs from blood, taken 5 days after vaccination. These receptor sequences come from a man between 45 and 60 years old who received an inactivated influenza vaccine.

V and J are TRBV7-6 and TRBJ2-5; D may be TRBD1 (5 bases). This CDR3 spans 15 amino acids. Germline assignment: CDR1 SGHVS and CDR2 FNYEAQ. The ends were cut back, 3 bases at V and 4 bases at J, with 15 bases in the middle. CDR3 DNA: TGTGCCAGCAGCTTCCGGCTCAATGGGGCAGAGACCCAGTACTTC. It encodes CASSFRLNGAETQYF.

This clonotype occurred many times. The rearrangement joins TRBV5-1 to TRBJ2-7, with 8 bases identical to TRBD1. Trimming removed 5 bases from V and 0 bases from J; junction bases left unmatched: 4. The CDR3 is 14 residues long. Germline values: CDR1 SGHRS, CDR2 YFSETQ. The CDR3 DNA is TGCGCCAGCAGTTCCGGACAGGGCTCCTACGAGCAGTACTTC. This codes for CASSSGQGSYEQYF.

This clonotype was observed a few times. CDR3 nucleotides: TGCAGTGCCACTCCGGACAGGGGGTCCTACGAGCAGTACTTC. It is translated as CSATPDRGSYEQYF. V usage is TRBV20-1 and J usage is TRBJ2-7, with 10 nucleotides matching TRBD1. This CDR3 has 14 residues. Trimming cost V 6 bases and J 1 base; bases outside gene matches: 6. The V gene's germline CDR1 is DFQATT and CDR2 SNEGSKA (reference sequence).

The sample holds a few counts of this clonotype. The V call is TRBV6-2 or TRBV6-3, the J call TRBJ2-5; D could derive from TRBD1 or TRBD2 (5 bases each). The germline CDR1 and CDR2 sequences are MNHEY and SVGEGT. The CDR3 extends over 15 amino acids. Trimming stripped 0 bases from V and 2 bases from J, with 10 bases between. The CDR3 DNA sequence: TGTGCCAGCAGTTACTCGATGGGGGAACAAGAGACCCAGTACTTC. As protein: CASSYSMGEQETQYF.

The CDR3 sequence: CASSFGQGNEKLFF. CDR3 nucleotides: TGTGCCAGCAGTTTCGGACAGGGGAATGAAAAACTGTTTTTT. This chain uses TRBV27 with TRBJ1-4; the match to TRBD1 covers 9 bases. Trimming removed 3 bases from V and 5 bases from J; junction bases left unmatched: 1. The CDR3 sequence is 14 residues long. Germline lookup yields CDR1 MNHEY and CDR2 SMNVEV (reference sequence). The variable domain in full, completed from reference TRBV27 and TRBJ1-4, reads EAQVTQNPRYLITVTGKKLTVTCSQNMNHEYMSWYRQDPGLGLRQIYYSMNVEVTDKGDVPEGYKVSRKEKRNFPLILESPSPNQTSLYFCASSFGQGNEKLFFGSGTQLSVL.

The chain has TRBV4-3 and TRBJ2-3; D could derive from TRBD1 or TRBD2 (5 bases each). V lost 4 bases to trimming and J lost 2 bases, with 10 bases between them. Per the germline V gene, CDR1 is LGHNA and CDR2 is YSLEER. This CDR3 has 14 amino acids. CDR3 nucleotide sequence: TGCGCCAGCAGCCCGTGGGGGTACACAGATACGCAGTATTTT. This sequence encodes CASSPWGYTDTQYF.

This clonotype came up many times. The V and J genes are TRBV6-2 or TRBV6-3 and TRBJ2-7; no clear D gene. V was clipped by 6 bases and J by 7 bases, with 19 bases between them. CDR3 size: 14 residues. Germline V lookup: CDR1 MNHEY, CDR2 SVGEGT. The CDR3 protein is CASRTRVWMSEQYF. CDR3 bases: TGTGCCAGCAGAACAAGGGTCTGGATGTCTGAGCAGTACTTC.

This clonotype was detected ten times or more. This chain joins TRBV5-1 and TRBJ2-1, with 7 bases lining up with TRBD2. Germline CDR1 is SGHRS and CDR2 is YFSETQ. Losses at the gene ends were 0 bases for V and 9 bases for J; bases not matched to a gene: 6. The CDR3 spans 14 residues. CDR3 bases: TGCGCCAGCAGCTTGGGGGTAGCGGGTATTGAGCAGTTCTTC. Translation gives CASSLGVAGIEQFF.

The V and J genes are TRBV25-1 and TRBJ2-7; D perhaps matches TRBD2 (6 bases). V shed 3 bases and J shed 4 bases, with 10 bases lying between them. This CDR3 region has 13 residues. CDR1 is MGHDK, CDR2 SYGVNS, per germline. The CDR3 DNA reads as TGTGCCAGCAGTGATATGGGACTGTACGAGCAGTACTTC. Translation: CASSDMGLYEQYF.

This rearrangement joins TRBV20-1 to TRBJ2-3; the D gene is possibly TRBD2 (6 bases). CDR3 length: 15 amino acids. Germline-derived CDR1 and CDR2 are DFQATT and SNEGSKA (reference sequence). V lost 3 bases to trimming and J lost 1 base, with 14 bases between them. CDR3 nucleotide sequence: TGCAGTGCTAGGCACCTCGGGAGTGGCACAGATACGCAGTATTTT. The encoded protein is CSARHLGSGTDTQYF.